Listed below are T cell receptor beta chains from one sample, sequenced in a study of OX40 agonist ivuxolimab in advanced cancers. TCRdb keeps only in-frame clones here, not all; method: immunoSEQ multiplex PCR. The table lists about 46,000 clones, 82% of them singletons. The sample here was CD4+ or CD8+ T cells sorted from blood, taken in a trial of the OX40 agonist ivuxolimab. These receptors were taken from an adult with an advanced solid tumor such as melanoma, head and neck, liver or kidney cancer. CDR3s include the opening cysteine and the closing phenylalanine or tryptophan. The D gene is left open where the match is weak. The size of a clone is reported for some rows only, either as once, few or many, or as a class for expanded clones.

>TRBV6-5|-|-|TRBJ2-7
CASSEGSQEQYF
TGTGCCAGCAGTGAGGGATCTCAGGAGCAGTACTTC
>TRBV30|TRBD1|-|TRBJ1-5
CAWGTGNLNQPQHF
TGTGCCTGGGGGACAGGGAACCTCAATCAGCCCCAGCATTTT
>TRBV5-4|TRBD1|once|TRBJ2-7
CASSLLGQGSYEQYF
TGTGCCAGCAGCTTATTGGGACAGGGTTCCTACGAGCAGTACTTC
>TRBV5-1|-|few|TRBJ1-2
CASSFTGVDGYTF
TGCGCCAGCAGCTTTACAGGAGTCGATGGCTACACCTTC
>TRBV15|TRBD1|-|TRBJ2-3
CATSRIGTGGLTDTQYF
TGTGCCACCAGCAGAATCGGAACAGGGGGACTCACAGATACGCAGTATTTT
>TRBV2|TRBD1|once|TRBJ1-2
CASSGAPGTGPYGYTF
TGTGCCAGCAGTGGGGCCCCAGGGACAGGGCCCTATGGCTACACCTTC
>TRBV6-5|TRBD1|-|TRBJ2-7
CASSRTGANEQYF
TGTGCCAGCTCTCGGACAGGGGCGAACGAGCAGTACTTC
>TRBV9|TRBD2|-|TRBJ2-7
CASSVGGDEQYF
TGTGCCAGCAGCGTGGGAGGGGACGAGCAGTACTTC
>TRBV29-1|-|-|TRBJ1-1
CSVETRVGTPTEAFF
TGCAGCGTTGAAACTAGGGTCGGGACCCCCACAGAAGCTTTCTTT
>TRBV5-1|TRBD1|-|TRBJ1-1
CASSFEGLDRTNTEAFF
TGCGCCAGCAGCTTTGAAGGGTTGGACAGGACGAACACTGAAGCTTTCTTT
>TRBV11-2|-|-|TRBJ2-3
CASSLSTDTQYF
TGTGCCAGCAGCTTATCCACAGATACGCAGTATTTT
>TRBV19|TRBD1|-|TRBJ2-3
CASRDRGRADTQYF
TGTGCCAGTAGGGACAGGGGGCGAGCAGATACGCAGTATTTT
>TRBV19|-|few|TRBJ2-7
CASSQVGQTREQYF
TGTGCCAGTAGCCAAGTAGGACAGACCAGGGAGCAGTACTTC
>TRBV5-4|-|-|TRBJ2-5
CASSPRRFEKETQYF
TGTGCCAGCAGCCCCAGAAGGTTTGAAAAAGAGACCCAGTACTTC
>TRBV19|TRBD2|-|TRBJ2-1
CASTKGLAGYNEQFF
TGTGCCAGTACAAAAGGACTAGCGGGGTACAATGAGCAGTTCTTC
>TRBV5-1|TRBD1|-|TRBJ1-1
CASSTLGQGAIQGTEAFF
TGCGCCAGCAGCACTCTGGGACAGGGGGCTATCCAGGGGACTGAAGCTTTCTTT
>TRBV10-3|-|-|TRBJ2-6
CATLQGGGSGANVLTF
TGTGCCACGTTACAGGGCGGAGGTTCTGGGGCCAACGTCCTGACTTTC
>TRBV25-1|TRBD1|few|TRBJ1-2
CASSEQGQVYGYTF
TGTGCCAGCAGTGAACAAGGACAGGTCTATGGCTACACCTTC
>TRBV4-3|-|few|TRBJ1-4
CASSQDQQKLFF
TGCGCCAGCAGCCAAGATCAGCAAAAACTGTTTTTT
>TRBV10-3|-|-|TRBJ1-3
CAISATEGRNTIYF
TGTGCCATCAGTGCCACCGAGGGGCGAAACACCATATATTTT
>TRBV4-1|TRBD1|-|TRBJ2-5
CASSGQGARETQYF
TGCGCCAGCAGCGGACAGGGGGCGAGGGAGACCCAGTACTTC
>TRBV5-1|-|-|TRBJ1-1
CASMGNPNTEAFF
TGCGCCAGCATGGGGAACCCTAACACTGAAGCTTTCTTT
>TRBV7-2|TRBD1|-|TRBJ1-3
CASSFQGGGNTIYF
TGTGCCAGCAGCTTTCAGGGGGGTGGAAACACCATATATTTT
>TRBV4-2|-|-|TRBJ2-2
CASSQDGTRSTGELFF
TGTGCCAGCAGCCAAGATGGTACGAGATCCACCGGGGAGCTGTTTTTT
>TRBV19|TRBD2|-|TRBJ2-7
CASRASGGYEQYF
TGTGCCAGTAGAGCTAGCGGGGGATACGAGCAGTACTTC